This T cell receptor beta chain was sequenced in a study of T cell repertoires in cytomegalovirus infection. Turning to the study itself: Both a matching HLA type and CMV infection were indicated by public TCR beta signatures. Findings and caveats of the study: What dominated the ex vivo response were HLA-C-restricted CMV-specific TCR beta clonotypes.

With respect to this clonotype: Its antigen is undetermined.

In TCRdb, the reads were re-called with MiXCR into one record per CDR3 protein. Among around 430,000 distinct CDR3 sequences, approximately 42% were seen once, and the ten largest hold 43%. CDR3 length equals 15 residues. In germline, CDR1 is SNHLY, CDR2 FYNNEI. V was trimmed by 7 bases and J by 4 bases, leaving 16 bases between them. The clonotype comes from a human donor in good health (CMV status not recorded). Some clones in this sample may be carry-over from other donors' samples. The rearrangement joins TRBV2 to TRBJ2-2; perhaps TRBD1 as D (6 bases). The starting material was cultured PBMCs, obtained from culture after CMV antigen stimulation. This CDR3 reads CASTWEQGPTGELFF. The CDR3 DNA is TGTGCCAGCACCTGGGAACAGGGCCCCACCGGGGAGCTGTTTTTT.